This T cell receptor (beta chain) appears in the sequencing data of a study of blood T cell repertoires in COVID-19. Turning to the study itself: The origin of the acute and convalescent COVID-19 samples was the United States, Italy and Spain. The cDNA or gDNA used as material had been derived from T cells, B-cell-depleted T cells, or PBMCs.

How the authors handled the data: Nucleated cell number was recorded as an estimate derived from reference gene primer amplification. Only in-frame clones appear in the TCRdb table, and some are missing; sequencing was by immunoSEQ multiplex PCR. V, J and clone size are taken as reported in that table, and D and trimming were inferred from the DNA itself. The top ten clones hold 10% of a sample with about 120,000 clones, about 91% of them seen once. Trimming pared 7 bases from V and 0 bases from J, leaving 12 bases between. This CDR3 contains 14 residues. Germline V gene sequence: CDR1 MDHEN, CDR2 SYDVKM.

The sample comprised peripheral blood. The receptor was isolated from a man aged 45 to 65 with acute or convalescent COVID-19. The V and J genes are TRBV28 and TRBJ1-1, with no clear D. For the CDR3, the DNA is TGTGCCAGCACCTCGTCCGGGTTGAACACTGAAGCTTTCTTT. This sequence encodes CASTSSGLNTEAFF. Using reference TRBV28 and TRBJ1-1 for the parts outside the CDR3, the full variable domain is DVKVTQSSRYLVKRTGEKVFLECVQDMDHENMFWYRQDPGLGLRLIYFSYDVKMKEKGDIPEGYSVSREKKERFSLILESASTNQTSMYLCASTSSGLNTEAFFGQGTRLTVV.